This T cell receptor (beta chain) was obtained from a study of tumor-infiltrating lymphocytes in primary liver carcinoma. Overall study results and limits: The study found a significantly higher top-250-clone fraction in tumors than in blood (p = 0.039).

Unsorted bulk tissue, roughly 20-34 mg of it, served as the source for co-extraction of RNA and DNA. In germline, CDR1 is SGHVS, CDR2 FQNEAQ. The CDR3 sequence is 14 residues long. With around 520 ng total RNA as template and a constant-region primer, TCR beta cDNA was made. Libraries for TCR beta were built through three nested multiplex PCR rounds, which together made up a slightly modified ARM-PCR procedure. Two initial PCR rounds of about 11 cycles each paired TRBV1-TRBV30 forward primers with a C-beta reverse primer. Using its own MiXCR run on the multiplex PCR reads, TCRdb lists one record per CDR3 protein. The sample yields 100,000 or so distinct CDR3 sequences, about 67% seen once. Note on this clonotype: Its target is unknown. Sequence at one end of the junction differs from germline and may be a read error.

V gene TRBV7-8 combines with J gene TRBJ2-7; D remains ambiguous. Sequenced sample: liver tumor tissue from sampling region 2. The sample's subset: tumor region T2, inferior pole. This sequence was found in a woman aged 60-75 years with primary liver carcinoma and hepatitis B virus infection. The CDR3 sequence is CASSSRGDAYEQYF. CDR3 DNA: TGTGCCAGTAGCTCCCGTGGCGATGCCTACGAGCAGTACTTC.